This TCR beta chain emerged from a study of cytomegalovirus exposure and HLA in healthy donors. On the study more broadly: Unique TCR beta sequences numbering approximately 120 million came from about 179 million T cells in an earlier analysis. General observations from the study: For presence/absence analyses, sequencing depth was assumed to be roughly uniform across donors. A reported reduction in N-insertions relative to the roughly 670-donor mean was seen in an Asian-associated ancestry cluster in a later analysis.

The PCR contained 60 Vbeta and 13 Jbeta primers. As handled by the study authors: A follow-up analysis tallied 70 million to 80 million unique TCR beta chains, roughly 11 million shared. TCRdb's copy holds only in-frame clones and misses some; the assay was immunoSEQ multiplex PCR. The V and J calls and clone size were taken over from that table, and D and trimming were inferred from the DNA. The data show under 150,000 clones, with about three quarters seen just once and 3% to 4% held by the top ten. Trimming removed 3 bases from V and 1 base from J; junction bases left unmatched: 7. This CDR3 spans 17 amino acids. Germline V gives CDR1 SGDLS, CDR2 YYNGEE. A word on this clone: Its specificity is unknown.

The chain carries TRBV9 and TRBJ1-2, with 12 bases fitting TRBD1. This sequence was found in a woman in her 30s in good health and CMV-seropositive. The sample comprised PBMCs. CDR3 DNA sequence: TGTGCCAGCAGCGCTCGGGACAGGGGGCGCGTTAACTATGGCTACACCTTC. The encoded protein is CASSARDRGRVNYGYTF.